This TCR beta chain was sequenced in a study of T cell repertoires in cytomegalovirus infection. TCRdb used MiXCR to reprocess the reads, holding one entry per CDR3 protein. The data show around 630,000 distinct CDR3 sequences, approximately 24% seen once. The CDR3 loop spans 16 amino acids. V was clipped by 2 bases and J by 9 bases; unmatched bases: 11. The germline V gene has CDR1 LNHNV and CDR2 YYDKDF (reference sequence). This sequence originates from a human donor in good health (CMV status not recorded). Some clones in this sample may be carry-over from other donors' samples. The V gene is TRBV15, the J gene TRBJ2-1; TRBD2 aligns across 9 bases. Sequencing used CD8+ T cells from PBMCs. The CDR3, as DNA: TGTGCCACCAGCAGAAGGCGGGGGGGCATTTATGGTGAGCAGTTCTTC. It yields the protein CATSRRRGGIYGEQFF.